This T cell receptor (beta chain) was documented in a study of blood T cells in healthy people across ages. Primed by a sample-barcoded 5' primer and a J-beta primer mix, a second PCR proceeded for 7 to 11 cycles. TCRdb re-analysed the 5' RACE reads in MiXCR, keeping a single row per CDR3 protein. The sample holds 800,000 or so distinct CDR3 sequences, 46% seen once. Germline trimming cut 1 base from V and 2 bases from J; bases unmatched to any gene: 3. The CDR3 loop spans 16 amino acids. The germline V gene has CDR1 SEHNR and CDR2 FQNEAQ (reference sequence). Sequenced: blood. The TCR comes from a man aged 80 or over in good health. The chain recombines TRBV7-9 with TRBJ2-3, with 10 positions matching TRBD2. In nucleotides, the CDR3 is TGTGCCAGCAGCTTAGGAACTAGCGGGGTCACAGATACGCAGTATTTT. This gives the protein CASSLGTSGVTDTQYF.